The 20 T cell receptor beta chains below all came from one sample that was sequenced in a study of cytomegalovirus exposure and HLA in healthy donors (dated by TCRdb to between 2016 and 2019). The method behind the library was the immunoSEQ multiplex PCR assay. The multiplex PCR relied on a mix of 60 forward primers for TCR Vbeta segments and 13 reverse primers for TCR Jbeta segments. Sourced from immuneACCESS, this table was stored by TCRdb with only in-frame sequences that have V and J called. A share of the clones is absent; for the studies checked, an unresolved V gene accounts for under half, and the remainder has no known explanation. Here the sample has 140,000 to 150,000 clones; about 83% occur a single time. The ten largest make up less than 15% of the sample. Sequenced input: PBMCs. The receptors stem from a man in his forties or fifties in good health and CMV-seropositive.

The V call is TRBV27, the J call TRBJ2-1; TRBD2 matches 13 bases. Looked up from germline, CDR1 is MNHEY and CDR2 is SMNVEV (reference sequence). Losses at the gene ends were 5 bases for V and 6 bases for J; bases not matched to a gene: 16. This CDR3 is built from 19 residues. CDR3 sequence (DNA): TGTGCCAGCAGTAAATTAGGACTAGCGGGAGTAAGAACATCCAATGAGCAGTTCTTC. Translation: CASSKLGLAGVRTSNEQFF.

The rearrangement joins TRBV5-4 to TRBJ2-3; possibly TRBD2 for D (6 bases). Germline-derived CDR1 and CDR2 are SGHNT and YYREEE (reference sequence). This CDR3 is 16 amino acids long. Trimming left V 5 bases short and J 0 bases short, with 16 bases between. The CDR3 nucleotides read TGTGCCAGCAGTCCCTCGGCGGGACCTAGCACAGATACGCAGTATTTT. Protein: CASSPSAGPSTDTQYF.

This clone was seen only a few times. CDR3 DNA: TGTGCCAGCAGTTACAGCCTCTCTGGGGCCAACGTCCTGACTTTC. As protein: CASSYSLSGANVLTF. The V gene is TRBV6-6, the J gene TRBJ2-6; no clear D gene. Trimming stripped 2 bases from V and 0 bases from J, with 5 bases between. CDR3 size: 15 residues. Looked up from germline, CDR1 is MNHNY and CDR2 is SVGAGI (reference sequence).

The chain recombines TRBV4-1 with TRBJ2-1; the D gene is possibly TRBD2 (5 bases). Germline loops: CDR1 MGHRA, CDR2 YSYEKL. Trimming stripped 1 base from V and 7 bases from J, with 8 bases between. This CDR3 has 13 amino acids. The CDR3 protein is CASSQGTGNEQFF. The CDR3 coding sequence is TGCGCCAGCAGCCAAGGTACGGGGAATGAGCAGTTCTTC.

This clone was recorded only once. The chain has TRBV7-2 and TRBJ1-2; D remains unclear. V lost 3 bases and J 4 bases, leaving 15 bases between the germline ends. Per the germline V gene, CDR1 is SGHTA and CDR2 is FQGNSA. This CDR3 is 15 amino acids long. The CDR3 region is CASSFRETHLYGYTF. As DNA, the CDR3 is TGTGCCAGCAGCTTTCGGGAGACTCACCTCTATGGCTACACCTTC.

J is TRBJ2-7 and V is TRBV5-4, with 10 bases matching TRBD1. The CDR3 has 16 amino acids. Per the germline V gene, CDR1 is SGHNT and CDR2 is YYREEE (reference sequence). Trimming removed 0 bases from V and 7 bases from J; junction bases left unmatched: 10. The CDR3 sequence: CASSLEPRQGAREQYF. Written as DNA, the CDR3 is TGTGCCAGCAGCTTGGAACCGAGACAGGGGGCTAGGGAGCAGTACTTC.

The J gene is TRBJ2-1, the V gene TRBV19; 7 bases align to TRBD1. The CDR3 covers 22 residues. The V gene end was trimmed by 2 bases and the J gene end by 4 bases; junction bases not matched to a gene: 26. Germline-derived CDR1 and CDR2 are LNHDA and SQIVND (reference sequence). DNA of the CDR3: TGTGCCAGTAGTATATGGGTAGGGGACAGAGCTAGCAACGAAGTTCCATACAATGAGCAGTTCTTC. Translating gives CASSIWVGDRASNEVPYNEQFF.

The chain joins TRBV10-1 to TRBJ2-1; TRBD2 agrees at 7 bases. The J segment lost 2 bases and the V segment lost 3 bases, leaving 7 bases of the junction unmatched. In germline, CDR1 is WNHNN, CDR2 SYGVQD (reference sequence). The CDR3 extends over 16 amino acids. The CDR3 protein is CASSEFSGSPYNEQFF. In nucleotides, the CDR3 is TGCGCCAGCAGTGAATTTAGCGGGTCCCCCTACAATGAGCAGTTCTTC.

The CDR3 DNA sequence: TGTGCCTGGAACCTAGCGGGAGGCCCAGATACGCAGTATTTT. Residues: CAWNLAGGPDTQYF. V and J are TRBV30 and TRBJ2-3, with 11 bases matching TRBD2. The germline V gene encodes CDR1 GTSNPN and CDR2 SVGIG (reference sequence). The CDR3 sequence is 14 residues long. V gave up 4 bases and J gave up 4 bases; unmatched junction bases: 4.

This rearrangement joins TRBV5-5 to TRBJ2-1, with D tentatively TRBD2 (6 bases). Germline-derived CDR1 and CDR2 are SGHKS and YYEKEE (reference sequence). V gave up 0 bases and J gave up 7 bases, with 14 bases separating them. CDR3 length: 15 residues. CDR3 in amino acids: CASSLGGTVKNEQFF. DNA for the CDR3: TGTGCCAGCAGCTTGGGGGGGACTGTCAAAAATGAGCAGTTCTTC.

This clone was observed a few times. CDR3 nucleotides: TGTGCCAGCGGTGGGAGGCAGCTACAAGAGACCCAGTACTTC. It encodes CASGGRQLQETQYF. This chain joins TRBV2 and TRBJ2-5; TRBD2 might be the D (6 bases). The CDR3 consists of 14 residues. Germline CDR1 reads SNHLY; CDR2 reads FYNNEI. V was clipped by 8 bases and J by 2 bases, with 15 bases between them.

The gene calls are TRBV27 and TRBJ2-1; 8 positions agree with TRBD2. J gave up 5 bases and V 4 bases, and 10 bases lay outside the gene matches. The CDR3 sequence is 16 residues long. Germline V lookup: CDR1 MNHEY, CDR2 SMNVEV (reference sequence). This CDR3 reads CASSSPRLAGHNEQFF. The CDR3 nucleotides read TGTGCCAGCAGTTCCCCCCGGCTAGCGGGCCACAATGAGCAGTTCTTC.

The chain is built from TRBV5-1 and TRBJ2-3; D may be TRBD1 (5 bases). The CDR3 totals 14 residues. The germline V gene has CDR1 SGHRS and CDR2 YFSETQ. V gave up 9 bases and J gave up 2 bases, with 16 bases separating them. The CDR3 bases are TGCGCCACCTCGATTCAGGGAAACACAGATACGCAGTATTTT. Translated: CATSIQGNTDTQYF. Using reference TRBV5-1 and TRBJ2-3 for the parts outside the CDR3, the full variable domain is KAGVTQTPRYLIKTRGQQVTLSCSPISGHRSVSWYQQTPGQGLQFLFEYFSETQRNKGNFPGRFSGRQFSNSRSEMNVSTLELGDSALYLCATSIQGNTDTQYFGPGTRLTVL.

This clone was found a few times. The chain couples TRBV5-1 to TRBJ2-5; D is ambiguous. Germline V gene lookup returns CDR1 SGHRS and CDR2 YFSETQ. V was pared by 0 bases and J by 5 bases, with 5 bases between. The CDR3 is 12 residues long. The CDR3 bases are TGCGCCAGCAGCTTGGTGAGGGAGACCCAGTACTTC. The encoded protein is CASSLVRETQYF.

The chain carries TRBV5-6 and TRBJ2-1; 7 bases agree with TRBD1. There are 14 residues in the CDR3. Germline V gene lookup returns CDR1 SGHDT and CDR2 YYEEEE. The CDR3 here is CAIARGGFNNEQFF. CDR3 nucleotide sequence: TGTGCAATTGCAAGAGGGGGCTTTAACAATGAGCAGTTCTTC.

V is TRBV6-1 and J is TRBJ2-7, with a possible D match to TRBD1 (5 bases). The CDR3 length is 14 residues. Germline V gene data show CDR1 as MNHNS and CDR2 as SASEGT. Trimming shortened V by 4 bases and J by 4 bases, and 14 bases separated the two germline ends. The CDR3 nucleotides read TGTGCCAGCAGTGTACAGGACGGAGTTTACGAGCAGTACTTC. Protein sequence: CASSVQDGVYEQYF.

The chain is built from TRBV4-2 and TRBJ2-1, with 7 bases that match TRBD2. This CDR3 region has 17 residues. V shed 0 bases, J shed 3 bases, and the junction held 8 bases outside the gene matches. Germline V gene lookup returns CDR1 LGHNA and CDR2 YNFKEQ. The DNA of the CDR3 is TGTGCCAGCAGCCAAGAATTAATAGGCGGGAGCTACAATGAGCAGTTCTTC. Protein product: CASSQELIGGSYNEQFF.

V and J are TRBV5-8 and TRBJ1-1; 7 positions match TRBD1. Losses at the gene ends were 5 bases for V and 7 bases for J; bases not matched to a gene: 8. Germline assignment: CDR1 SGHTS and CDR2 YDEGEE. The length of the CDR3 is 13 residues. CDR3 amino acids: CASRQDRSGEAFF. Here the CDR3 DNA reads TGTGCCAGCAGACAGGACAGGTCAGGTGAAGCTTTCTTT.

The rearrangement uses TRBV27 and TRBJ2-1; unclear D gene. The germline V and J ends were trimmed by 2 bases and 3 bases, with 8 bases remaining between them. Looked up from germline, CDR1 is MNHEY and CDR2 is SMNVEV (reference sequence). This CDR3 contains 14 residues. The CDR3 loop reads CASSLAVDYNEQFF. DNA of the CDR3: TGTGCCAGCAGTTTAGCAGTTGACTACAATGAGCAGTTCTTC.

This chain uses TRBV7-2 with TRBJ2-1, with 7 bases fitting TRBD2. Trimming took 5 bases from V and 8 from J; bases not matched to a gene: 15. The germline CDR1 and CDR2 sequences are SGHTA and FQGNSA. CDR3 length: 16 amino acids. This CDR3 is CASSPLGRGGLDEQFF. The CDR3 region has the DNA TGTGCCAGCAGCCCACTGGGGAGGGGTGGCCTAGATGAGCAGTTCTTC.